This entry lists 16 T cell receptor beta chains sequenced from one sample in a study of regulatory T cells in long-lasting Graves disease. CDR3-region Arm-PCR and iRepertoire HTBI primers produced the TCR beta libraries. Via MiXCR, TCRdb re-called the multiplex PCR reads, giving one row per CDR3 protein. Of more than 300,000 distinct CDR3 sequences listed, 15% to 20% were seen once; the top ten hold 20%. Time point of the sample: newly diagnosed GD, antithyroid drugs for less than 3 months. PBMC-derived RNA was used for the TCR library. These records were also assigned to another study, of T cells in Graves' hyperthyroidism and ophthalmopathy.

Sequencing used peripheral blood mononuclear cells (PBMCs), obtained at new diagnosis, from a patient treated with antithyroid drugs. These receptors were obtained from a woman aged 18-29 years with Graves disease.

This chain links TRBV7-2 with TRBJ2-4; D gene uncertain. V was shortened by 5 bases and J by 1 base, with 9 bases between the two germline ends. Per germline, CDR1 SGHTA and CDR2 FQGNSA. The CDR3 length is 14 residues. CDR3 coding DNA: TGTGCCAGCAGCAACCCAATTGCCAAAAACATTCAGTACTTC. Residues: CASSNPIAKNIQYF.

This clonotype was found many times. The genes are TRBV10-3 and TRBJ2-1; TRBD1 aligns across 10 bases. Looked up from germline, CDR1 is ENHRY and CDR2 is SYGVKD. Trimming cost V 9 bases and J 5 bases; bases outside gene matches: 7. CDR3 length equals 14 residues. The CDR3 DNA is TGTGCCATATCCGGGACAGGGGCCAACAATGAGCAGTTCTTC. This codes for CAISGTGANNEQFF.

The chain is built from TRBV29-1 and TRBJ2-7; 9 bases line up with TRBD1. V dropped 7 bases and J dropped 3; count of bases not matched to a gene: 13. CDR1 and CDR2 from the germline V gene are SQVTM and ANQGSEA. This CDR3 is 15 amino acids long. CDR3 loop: CSAEGGGQGYYEQYF. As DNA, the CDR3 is TGCAGCGCCGAAGGAGGGGGACAGGGATACTACGAGCAGTACTTC.

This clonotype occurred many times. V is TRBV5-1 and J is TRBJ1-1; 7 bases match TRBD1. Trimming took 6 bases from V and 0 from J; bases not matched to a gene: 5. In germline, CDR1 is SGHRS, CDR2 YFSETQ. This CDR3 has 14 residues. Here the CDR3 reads CASKPGGMNTEAFF. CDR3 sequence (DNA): TGCGCCAGCAAGCCAGGGGGAATGAACACTGAAGCTTTCTTT.

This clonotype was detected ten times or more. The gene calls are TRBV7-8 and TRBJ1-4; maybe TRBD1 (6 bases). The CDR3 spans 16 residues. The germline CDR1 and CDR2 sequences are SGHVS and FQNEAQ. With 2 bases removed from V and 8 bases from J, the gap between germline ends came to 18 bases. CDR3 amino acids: CASSLTRGGGGEKLFF. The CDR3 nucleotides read TGTGCCAGCAGCTTAACGAGGGGCGGGGGCGGCGAAAAACTGTTTTTT. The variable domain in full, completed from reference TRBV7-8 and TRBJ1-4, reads GAGVSQSPRYKVAKRGQDVALRCDPISGHVSLFWYQQALGQGPEFLTYFQNEAQLDKSGLPSDRFFAERPEGSVSTLKIQRTQQEDSAVYLCASSLTRGGGGEKLFFGSGTQLSVL.

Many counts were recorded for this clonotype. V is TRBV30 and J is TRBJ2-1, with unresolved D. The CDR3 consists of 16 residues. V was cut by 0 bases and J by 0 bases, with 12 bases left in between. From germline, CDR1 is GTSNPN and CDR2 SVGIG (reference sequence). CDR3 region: CAWSVSVGDSYNEQFF. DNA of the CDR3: TGTGCCTGGAGTGTCTCCGTTGGGGACTCCTACAATGAGCAGTTCTTC.

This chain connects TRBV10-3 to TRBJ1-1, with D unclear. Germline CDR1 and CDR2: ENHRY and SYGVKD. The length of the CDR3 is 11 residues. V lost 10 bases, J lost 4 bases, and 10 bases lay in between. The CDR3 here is CATLMGTEAFF. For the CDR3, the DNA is TGTGCCACTTTAATGGGCACTGAAGCTTTCTTT.

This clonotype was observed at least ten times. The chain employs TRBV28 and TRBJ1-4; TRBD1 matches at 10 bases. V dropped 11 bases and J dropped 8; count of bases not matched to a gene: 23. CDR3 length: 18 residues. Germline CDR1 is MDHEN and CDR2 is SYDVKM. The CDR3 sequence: CAHRRGLRQGAGGEKLFF. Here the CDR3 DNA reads TGTGCCCATCGGCGGGGTCTACGACAGGGGGCCGGGGGAGAAAAACTGTTTTTT.

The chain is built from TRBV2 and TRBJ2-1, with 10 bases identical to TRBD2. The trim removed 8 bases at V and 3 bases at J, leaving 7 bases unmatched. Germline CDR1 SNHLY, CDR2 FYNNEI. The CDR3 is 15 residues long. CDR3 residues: CASRPGTSDYNEQFF. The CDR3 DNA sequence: TGTGCCAGCCGACCCGGGACTAGCGACTACAATGAGCAGTTCTTC.

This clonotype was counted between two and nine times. The CDR3 here is CASSDGADPGELFF. The CDR3 DNA sequence: TGTGCCAGCAGTGACGGGGCAGACCCCGGGGAGCTGTTTTTT. The chain is built from TRBV6-4 and TRBJ2-2, with a weak D call TRBD1 (5 bases). The V and J ends lost 2 bases and 6 bases respectively, with 10 bases between them. CDR3 size: 14 residues. Germline V gene lookup returns CDR1 MRHNA and CDR2 SNTAGT.

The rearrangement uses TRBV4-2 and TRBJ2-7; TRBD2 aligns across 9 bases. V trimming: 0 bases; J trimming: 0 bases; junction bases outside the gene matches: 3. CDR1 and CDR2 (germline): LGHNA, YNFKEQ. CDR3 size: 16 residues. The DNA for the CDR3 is TGTGCCAGCAGCCAAGATTTGACTAGCGGCTCCTACGAGCAGTACTTC. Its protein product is CASSQDLTSGSYEQYF.

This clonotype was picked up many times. The CDR3 protein is CAIQNAPSQGGGYGYTF. The CDR3 region has the DNA TGTGCCATCCAAAACGCTCCAAGCCAAGGGGGCGGCTATGGCTACACCTTC. The chain recombines TRBV10-3 with TRBJ1-2; TRBD1 aligns across 7 bases. This CDR3 contains 17 residues. V was pared by 8 bases and J by 4 bases, with 19 bases of the junction left unmatched. From germline, CDR1 is ENHRY and CDR2 SYGVKD.

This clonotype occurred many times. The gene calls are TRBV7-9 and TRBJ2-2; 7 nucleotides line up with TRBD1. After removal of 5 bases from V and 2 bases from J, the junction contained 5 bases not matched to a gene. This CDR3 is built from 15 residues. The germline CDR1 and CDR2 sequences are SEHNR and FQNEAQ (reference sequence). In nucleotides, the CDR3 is TGTGCCAGCAGCACCCGACAGGGTAACACCGGGGAGCTGTTTTTT. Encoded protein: CASSTRQGNTGELFF. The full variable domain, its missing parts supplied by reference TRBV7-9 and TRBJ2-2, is DTGVSQNPRHKITKRGQNVTFRCDPISEHNRLYWYRQTLGQGPEFLTYFQNEAQLEKSRLLSDRFSAERPKGSFSTLEIQRTEQGDSAMYLCASSTRQGNTGELFFGEGSRLTVL.

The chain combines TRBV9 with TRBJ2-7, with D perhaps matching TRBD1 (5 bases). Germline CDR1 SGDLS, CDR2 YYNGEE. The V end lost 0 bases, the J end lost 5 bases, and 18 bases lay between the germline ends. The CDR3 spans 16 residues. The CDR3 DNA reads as TGTGCCAGCAGCGTAGACCCCAGGGCGGATGGGAACGAGCAGTACTTC. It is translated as CASSVDPRADGNEQYF.

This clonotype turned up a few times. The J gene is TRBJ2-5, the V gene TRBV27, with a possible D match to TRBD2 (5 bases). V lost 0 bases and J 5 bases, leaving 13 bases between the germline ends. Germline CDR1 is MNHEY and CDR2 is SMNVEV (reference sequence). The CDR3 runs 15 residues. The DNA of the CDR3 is TGTGCCAGCAGTTTATCGTGGCTAGCACGCGAGACCCAGTACTTC. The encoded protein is CASSLSWLARETQYF.

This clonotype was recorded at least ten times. The CDR3 loop is CASSEAGTSVGTDTQYF. The CDR3 DNA follows: TGTGCCAGCAGTGAGGCCGGGACTAGTGTTGGGACAGATACGCAGTATTTT. The genes are TRBV6-1 and TRBJ2-3, with TRBD2 matching 8 bases. This CDR3 region has 17 residues. Germline assignment: CDR1 MNHNS and CDR2 SASEGT. The J segment lost 3 bases and the V segment lost 3 bases, leaving 11 bases of the junction unmatched.